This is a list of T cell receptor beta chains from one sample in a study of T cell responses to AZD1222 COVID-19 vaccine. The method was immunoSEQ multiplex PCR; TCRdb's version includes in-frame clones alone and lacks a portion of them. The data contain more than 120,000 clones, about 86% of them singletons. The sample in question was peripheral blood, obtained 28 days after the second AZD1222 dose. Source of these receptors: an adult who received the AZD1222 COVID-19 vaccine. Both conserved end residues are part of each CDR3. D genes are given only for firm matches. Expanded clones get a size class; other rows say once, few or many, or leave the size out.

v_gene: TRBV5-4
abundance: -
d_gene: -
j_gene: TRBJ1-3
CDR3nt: TGTGCCAGCAGAAGCAGCGATACTGGAAACACCATATATTTT
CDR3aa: CASRSSDTGNTIYF

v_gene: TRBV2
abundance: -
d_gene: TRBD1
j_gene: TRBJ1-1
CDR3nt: TGTGCCAGCAGAGAAATACAGGGGCTAACTGAAGCTTTCTTT
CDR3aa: CASREIQGLTEAFF

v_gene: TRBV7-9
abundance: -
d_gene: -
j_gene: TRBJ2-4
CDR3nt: TGTGCCAGCAGCTTAGCGGACTGGATTCAGTACTTC
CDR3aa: CASSLADWIQYF

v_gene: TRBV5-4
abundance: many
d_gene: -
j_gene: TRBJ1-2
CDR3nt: TGTGCCAGCAGCCCGGCTGGGGGCTATGGCTACACCTTC
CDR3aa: CASSPAGGYGYTF

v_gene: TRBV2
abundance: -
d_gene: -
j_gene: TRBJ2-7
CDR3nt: TGTGCCAGCGAGGGAAGCTACGAGCAGTACTTC
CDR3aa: CASEGSYEQYF

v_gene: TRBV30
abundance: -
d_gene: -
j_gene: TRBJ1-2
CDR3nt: TGTGCCTGGAAGGTCGGGCCATCTAACTATGGCTACACCTTC
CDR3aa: CAWKVGPSNYGYTF

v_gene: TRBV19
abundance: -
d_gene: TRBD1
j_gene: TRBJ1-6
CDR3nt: TGTGCCAGTCAGACGGGCAGGGGGCTGGTCCGGCCCCTCCACTTT
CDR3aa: CASQTGRGLVRPLHF

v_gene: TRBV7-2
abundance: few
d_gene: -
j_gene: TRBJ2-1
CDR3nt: TGTGCCAGCAGCTTAGTTGGGTTCGGGGATGAGCAGTTCTTC
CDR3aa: CASSLVGFGDEQFF

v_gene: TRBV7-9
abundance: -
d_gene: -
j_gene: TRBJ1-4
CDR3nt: TGTGCCAGCAGCCCGGGAGACGGCGCGACTAATGAAAAACTGTTTTTT
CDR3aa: CASSPGDGATNEKLFF

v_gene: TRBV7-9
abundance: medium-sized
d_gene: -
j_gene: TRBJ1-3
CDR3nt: TGTGCCAGCAGCTTACTCAACGGAAACACCATATATTTT
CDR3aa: CASSLLNGNTIYF

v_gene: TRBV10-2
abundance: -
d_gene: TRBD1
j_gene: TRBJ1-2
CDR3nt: TGCGCCAGCAGTGCTCTGACAGGGGTCTATGGCTACACCTTC
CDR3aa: CASSALTGVYGYTF

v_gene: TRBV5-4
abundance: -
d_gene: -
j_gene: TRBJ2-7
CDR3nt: TGTGCCAGCAGCCACGCCGGGTGGGCAGGGACCTACGAGCAGTACTTC
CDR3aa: CASSHAGWAGTYEQYF

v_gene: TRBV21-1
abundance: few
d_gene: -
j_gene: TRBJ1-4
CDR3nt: TGTGCCAGCAGCAACACCCGGACCGGAGGGGATGAAAAACTGTTTTTT
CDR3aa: CASSNTRTGGDEKLFF

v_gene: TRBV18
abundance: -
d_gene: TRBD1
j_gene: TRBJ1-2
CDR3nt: TGTGCCAGCTCCCAGGGGGCAGCCTGGGAAGCTAACTATGGCTACACCTTC
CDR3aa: CASSQGAAWEANYGYTF

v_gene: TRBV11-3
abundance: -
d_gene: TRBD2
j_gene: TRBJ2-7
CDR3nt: TGTGCCAGCAGCCTTCGCGGGGGGACCTACGAGCAGTACTTC
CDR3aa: CASSLRGGTYEQYF

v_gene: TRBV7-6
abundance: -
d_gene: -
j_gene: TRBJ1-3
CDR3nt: TGTGCCAGCAGGGACAGTCCTGGCTCTGGAAACACCATATATTTT
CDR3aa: CASRDSPGSGNTIYF

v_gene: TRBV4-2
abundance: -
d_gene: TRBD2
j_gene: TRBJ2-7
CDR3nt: TGTGCCAGCAGCCAAGATATTGGCGGGGGATACGAGCAGTACTTC
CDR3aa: CASSQDIGGGYEQYF

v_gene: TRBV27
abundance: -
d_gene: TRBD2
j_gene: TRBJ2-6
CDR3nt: TGTGCCAGCAGTCCCTGGGGGGGCTCTGGGGCCAACGTCCTGACTTTC
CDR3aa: CASSPWGGSGANVLTF

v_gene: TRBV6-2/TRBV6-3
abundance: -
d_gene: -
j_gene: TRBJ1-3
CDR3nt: TGTGCCAGCAGTTACTCCCACGGGGGCAACATCAACAGAAACACCATATATTTT
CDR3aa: CASSYSHGGNINRNTIYF

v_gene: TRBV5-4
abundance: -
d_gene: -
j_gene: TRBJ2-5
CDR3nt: TGTGCCAGCAGCTCCTGGACAGCGGAGACCCAGTACTTC
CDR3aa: CASSSWTAETQYF

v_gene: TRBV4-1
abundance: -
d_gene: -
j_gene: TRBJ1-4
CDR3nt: TGCGCCAGCAGCCAACCACGGGAGGGTAATGAAAAACTGTTTTTT
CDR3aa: CASSQPREGNEKLFF

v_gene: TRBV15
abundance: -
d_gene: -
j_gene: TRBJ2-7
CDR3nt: TGTGCCACCGGGAGCGGGTTCAACTCCTACGAGCAGTACTTC
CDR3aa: CATGSGFNSYEQYF